The next 14 T cell receptor beta chains were all read from a single sample in a study of CD8+ T cells in alopecia areata. Reverse transcription of extracted RNA yielded cDNA, which provided the sequencing template. Method: immunoSEQ multiplex PCR; TCRdb's copy keeps in-frame clones and lacks some. The sample presents over 100,000 clones, none singletons. Sequencing was done on a sample of lesional skin. These receptors all come from a C3H/HeJ mouse with alopecia areata. The strain's MHC haplotype is H2-k.

This clone showed up just a few times. The genes and germline here are from mouse. The CDR3 end lies 4 residues beyond the end of the read and is filled in from the germline J gene. V gene TRBV13-2 combines with J gene TRBJ2-7; 10 bases map to TRBD2. Germline values: CDR1 NNHNN, CDR2 SYGAGS (reference sequence). The CDR3 sequence is 14 residues long. The CDR3 loop is CASGDADWGDEQYF. Partial CDR3 DNA: TGTGCCAGCGGTGATGCAGACTGGGGGGAT.

This clone was detected a few times. Any gene name here is a mouse gene name. Read sequence stops 4 residues before the CDR3 end, and the germline J gene provides the missing end. The gene calls are TRBV1 and TRBJ2-1; D remains unclear. The CDR3 is 16 residues long. V lost 0 bases, J lost 0 bases, and 9 bases lay in between. Germline loops: CDR1 NSQYPW, CDR2 LRSPGD (reference sequence). CDR3 sequence reads: CTCSADAASNYAEQFF. The sequenced part of the CDR3 DNA is TGCACCTGCAGTGCAGATGCAGCCTCTAACTATGCT.

This clone was found many times. Mouse names are used for the genes. The read gets to within 4 residues of the CDR3 end, and the germline J gene fills in the rest. This rearrangement joins TRBV13-3 to TRBJ2-7, with TRBD2 matching 12 bases. The germline V gene has CDR1 NNHDY and CDR2 SYVADS. The CDR3 loop spans 15 amino acids. The CDR3 loop reads CASSDVDWGGDEQYF. The part of the CDR3 DNA that was read is TGTGCCAGCAGTGATGTCGACTGGGGGGGCGAT.

The sample holds a few counts of this clone. Gene names and germline refer to mouse. With the read ending 4 residues before the CDR3 end, the germline J gene is used to fill in that end. The chain joins TRBV19 to TRBJ2-2; D gene uncertain. Trimming removed 2 bases at V and 4 bases at J, with 9 bases between. Germline loops: CDR1 FNHDT, CDR2 SITEND (reference sequence). CDR3 size: 14 residues. CDR3 residues: CASSIVVGTGQLYF. Partial CDR3 DNA: TGTGCCAGCAGTATTGTGGTGGGCACCGGG.

In this sample, this clone turned up a few times. All gene names here are mouse names. The sequenced part of the CDR3 DNA is TGTGCCAGCAGCCGGGGGGGAGAAAGTCAAAAC. This gives the protein CASSRGGESQN. The entire CDR3 sequence reads CASSRGGESQNTLYF. The chain recombines TRBV13-3 with TRBJ2-4; 7 positions agree with TRBD2. Read sequence stops 4 residues before the CDR3 end, and the germline J gene provides the missing end. Germline trimming cut 5 bases from V and 0 bases from J; bases unmatched to any gene: 6. From germline, CDR1 is NNHDY and CDR2 SYVADS. The CDR3 has 15 residues.

On this clone: The genes are named according to mouse. The CDR3 is cut off 4 residues early in the read; its end comes from the germline J gene. This chain connects TRBV13-3 to TRBJ1-4; possibly TRBD1 for D (6 bases). From germline, CDR1 is NNHDY and CDR2 SYVADS. CDR3 length equals 16 residues. The V and J ends lost 4 bases and 0 bases respectively, with 13 bases between them. The sequenced part of the CDR3 DNA is TGTGCCAGCAGTCCGACCGGGACACTTTCCAACGAA. It translates to CASSPTGTLSNE. The full-length CDR3 reads as CASSPTGTLSNERLFF.

Of note for this clone: Gene labels here are mouse ones. With the read ending 4 residues before the CDR3 end, the germline J gene is used to fill in that end. V and J are TRBV13-3 and TRBJ2-5, with TRBD1 identical over 10 bases. The CDR3 contains 17 residues. V trimming: 0 bases; J trimming: 2 bases; junction bases outside the gene matches: 6. Germline V CDR1 and CDR2: NNHDY, SYVADS. The part of the CDR3 DNA that was read is TGTGCCAGCAGTGATGAGGGGACAGGGGAGTCCCAAGAC. It codes for CASSDEGTGESQD. The whole CDR3 region reads CASSDEGTGESQDTQYF.

This clone has more than one count but fewer than ten. Mouse gene names apply. Sequencing ends 4 residues short of the CDR3 end; the germline J gene provides the rest. This chain links TRBV13-1 with TRBJ2-3; possibly TRBD2 for D (8 bases). The CDR3 covers 17 residues. CDR1 and CDR2 (germline): NSHNY, SYGAGN. Trimming pared 0 bases from V and 0 bases from J, leaving 14 bases between. The CDR3 region is CASSDAGGAPSAETLYF. CDR3 DNA, as far as it was read: TGTGCCAGCAGTGATGCAGGGGGGGCCCCTAGTGCAGAA.

This clone was counted only a few times. The genes and germline here are from mouse. The read stops 4 residues short of the end of the CDR3; the missing end is completed from the germline J gene. This sample also contains other DNA sequences that code for the same CDR3. The V call is TRBV13-3, the J call TRBJ1-1; no clear D gene. The CDR3 length is 13 residues. The V gene lost 4 bases and the J gene lost 0 bases, with 7 bases spanning the gap. Germline CDR1 reads NNHDY; CDR2 reads SYVADS. The chain's CDR3 is CASSLQANTEVFF. The part of the CDR3 DNA that was read is TGTGCCAGCAGTTTACAAGCAAACACA.

There are a few counts of this clone. Genes here carry mouse names. The read ends 4 residues early relative to the CDR3; the germline J gene fills the gap. This chain links TRBV13-3 with TRBJ2-5; TRBD1 is a possible D gene (5 bases). Per germline, CDR1 NNHDY and CDR2 SYVADS. The CDR3 has 13 residues. The CDR3 DNA, read in part, is TGTGCCAGCAGTGGAGGGGAAGAGGAC. This codes for CASSGGEED. The complete CDR3 sequence is CASSGGEEDTQYF.

This clone turned up a few times. Genes and germline come from the mouse. The CDR3 is cut off 4 residues early in the read; its end comes from the germline J gene. The V gene is TRBV1, the J gene TRBJ2-7; 13 nucleotides align to TRBD2. Unmatched junction bases numbered 4, after V lost 2 bases and J lost 3 bases. Germline CDR1 reads NSQYPW; CDR2 reads LRSPGD (reference sequence). The CDR3 contains 16 residues. Partial CDR3 DNA: TGCACCTGCAGTGCAACGGGGACTGGGGGGGTCTAT. Its protein is CTCSATGTGGVY. The complete CDR3 protein is CTCSATGTGGVYEQYF.

Comment on this clone: Here the gene names and germline are mouse. Read sequence stops 4 residues before the CDR3 end, and the germline J gene provides the missing end. V is TRBV13-3 and J is TRBJ2-5; D possibly corresponds to TRBD1 (5 bases). This CDR3 has 15 residues. Germline assignment: CDR1 NNHDY and CDR2 SYVADS. With 0 bases removed from V and 1 base from J, the gap between germline ends came to 9 bases. The sequenced part of the CDR3 DNA is TGTGCCAGCAGTGATGTTCGGACATACCAAGAC. Its translation: CASSDVRTYQD. The whole CDR3 is CASSDVRTYQDTQYF.

Details on this clone: Gene names and germline refer to mouse. Read coverage stops 4 residues before the CDR3 terminus; the germline J gene supplies the remainder. The chain employs TRBV13-3 and TRBJ2-2; 12 bases agree with TRBD1. The CDR3 covers 15 residues. The V gene's germline CDR1 is NNHDY and CDR2 SYVADS. CDR3 bases read: TGTGCCAGCGGGGGGACAGGGGGCGAAGACGGG. Translated, it gives CASGGTGGEDG. The entire CDR3 protein is CASGGTGGEDGQLYF.

To note about this clone: Genes and germline are mouse. From the germline J gene comes the end of the CDR3, since the read stops 4 residues before it. The V and J genes are TRBV17 and TRBJ1-1, with a tentative D call TRBD1 (5 bases). V lost 3 bases, J lost 3 bases, and 14 bases lay in between. Germline CDR1 and CDR2: MNHDT and YYDKIL. The CDR3 loop spans 15 amino acids. CDR3 residues: CASSRGGREDTEVFF. The CDR3 DNA, read in part, is TGTGCTAGCAGTAGGGGAGGCAGGGAGGACACA. Full variable domain (remainder filled in from reference TRBV17 and TRBJ1-1): DTTVKQNPRYKLARVGKPVNLICSQTMNHDTMYWYQKKPNQAPKLLLFYYDKILNREADTFEKFQSSRPNNSFCSLYIGSAGLEYSAMYLCASSRGGREDTEVFFGKGTRLTVV.